These T cell receptor beta chains were read from a single sample in a study of cytomegalovirus exposure and HLA in healthy donors. The data were produced by immunoSEQ multiplex PCR, yet TCRdb's version contains in-frame clones alone and is incomplete. The table shows roughly 180,000 clones, with about 80% occurring only once. Sequencing was performed on PBMCs. The source of these receptors is a man aged 18 to 30 in good health and CMV-seropositive. Each CDR3 is given with its conserved first and last residue. D genes are given only for firm matches. Clone sizes are given selectively: once, few, many, or a class where the clone is expanded.

V gene: TRBV5-4
J gene: TRBJ1-1
D gene: TRBD1
clone size: -
CDR3 protein: CASSNPGQNPRAFF
CDR3 DNA: TGTGCCAGCAGTAATCCGGGACAGAATCCACGAGCTTTCTTT

V gene: TRBV9
J gene: TRBJ2-6
D gene: TRBD1
clone size: -
CDR3 protein: CASSLTGGANVLTF
CDR3 DNA: TGTGCCAGCAGCCTTACAGGGGGAGCCAACGTCCTGACTTTC

V gene: TRBV2
J gene: TRBJ2-2
D gene: -
clone size: -
CDR3 protein: CASSAKTARDTGELFF
CDR3 DNA: TGTGCCAGCAGTGCAAAGACAGCAAGGGACACCGGGGAGCTGTTTTTT

V gene: TRBV27
J gene: TRBJ1-2
D gene: -
clone size: -
CDR3 protein: CASRQGYGYTF
CDR3 DNA: TGTGCCAGCAGGCAGGGCTATGGCTACACCTTC

V gene: TRBV6-6
J gene: TRBJ2-2
D gene: TRBD2
clone size: many
CDR3 protein: CASSSRGGTGELFF
CDR3 DNA: TGTGCCAGCAGTTCTCGGGGGGGCACCGGGGAGCTGTTTTTT

V gene: TRBV19
J gene: TRBJ2-2
D gene: TRBD2
clone size: -
CDR3 protein: CASSSGLASRGYTGELFF
CDR3 DNA: TGTGCCAGTAGCTCGGGACTAGCGTCGAGGGGGTACACCGGGGAGCTGTTTTTT

V gene: TRBV18
J gene: TRBJ2-7
D gene: TRBD1
clone size: -
CDR3 protein: CASSPTGQGSYEQYF
CDR3 DNA: TGTGCCAGCTCACCAACGGGACAGGGTTCCTACGAGCAGTACTTC

V gene: TRBV29-1
J gene: TRBJ2-7
D gene: TRBD1
clone size: -
CDR3 protein: CSVAGTGVNEQYF
CDR3 DNA: TGCAGCGTTGCCGGGACAGGGGTGAACGAGCAGTACTTC

V gene: TRBV5-6
J gene: TRBJ1-2
D gene: -
clone size: -
CDR3 protein: CASSFQGSDGYTF
CDR3 DNA: TGTGCCAGCAGCTTCCAGGGGTCTGATGGCTACACCTTC

V gene: TRBV4-1
J gene: TRBJ2-7
D gene: TRBD2
clone size: few
CDR3 protein: CASSQDVSGRAYEQYF
CDR3 DNA: TGCGCCAGCAGCCAAGATGTTAGCGGGAGGGCCTACGAGCAGTACTTC

V gene: TRBV30
J gene: TRBJ2-7
D gene: -
clone size: -
CDR3 protein: CAWRPPMGAAYEQYF
CDR3 DNA: TGTGCCTGGAGGCCCCCTATGGGGGCAGCCTACGAGCAGTACTTC

V gene: TRBV6-5
J gene: TRBJ2-7
D gene: -
clone size: -
CDR3 protein: CASSSQKDNYEQYF
CDR3 DNA: TGTGCCAGCAGTTCCCAAAAGGACAACTACGAGCAGTACTTC

V gene: TRBV4-1
J gene: TRBJ2-5
D gene: -
clone size: once
CDR3 protein: CASSQSAIPGLPQYF
CDR3 DNA: TGCGCCAGCAGCCAATCGGCAATCCCAGGACTACCCCAGTACTTC

V gene: TRBV30
J gene: TRBJ2-7
D gene: -
clone size: -
CDR3 protein: CAWTQPPPRETPGEQYF
CDR3 DNA: TGTGCCTGGACCCAACCTCCCCCCCGGGAGACCCCCGGGGAGCAGTACTTC

V gene: TRBV7-8
J gene: TRBJ2-3
D gene: -
clone size: -
CDR3 protein: CASSPYDRGTDTQYF
CDR3 DNA: TGTGCCAGCAGCCCGTATGATCGGGGGACAGATACGCAGTATTTT

V gene: TRBV27
J gene: TRBJ1-1
D gene: -
clone size: -
CDR3 protein: CASSPRDLNTEAFF
CDR3 DNA: TGTGCCAGCAGTCCAAGGGACTTGAACACTGAAGCTTTCTTT

V gene: TRBV13
J gene: TRBJ2-5
D gene: -
clone size: -
CDR3 protein: CASSLGRGGGTQYF
CDR3 DNA: TGTGCCAGCAGCTTAGGCAGAGGTGGCGGGACCCAGTACTTC

V gene: TRBV25-1
J gene: TRBJ2-7
D gene: -
clone size: -
CDR3 protein: CASSLSGSPTYEQYF
CDR3 DNA: TGTGCCAGCAGCCTGTCCGGGAGCCCGACCTACGAGCAGTACTTC

V gene: TRBV27
J gene: TRBJ2-1
D gene: -
clone size: -
CDR3 protein: CASNGEAYNEQFF
CDR3 DNA: TGTGCCAGCAATGGAGAAGCCTACAATGAGCAGTTCTTC

V gene: TRBV11-2
J gene: TRBJ2-2
D gene: -
clone size: once
CDR3 protein: CASPPTEFMGTGELFF
CDR3 DNA: TGTGCCAGCCCTCCGACGGAGTTTATGGGCACCGGGGAGCTGTTTTTT

V gene: TRBV2
J gene: TRBJ2-1
D gene: TRBD2
clone size: -
CDR3 protein: CASSKRSLAELSYNEQFF
CDR3 DNA: TGTGCCAGCAGCAAACGGTCACTAGCGGAACTCTCCTACAATGAGCAGTTCTTC

V gene: TRBV10-3
J gene: TRBJ1-4
D gene: TRBD1
clone size: once
CDR3 protein: CAIGQGATNEKLFF
CDR3 DNA: TGTGCCATCGGACAGGGGGCAACTAATGAAAAACTGTTTTTT

V gene: TRBV7-6
J gene: TRBJ2-1
D gene: -
clone size: -
CDR3 protein: CASSALGNEQFF
CDR3 DNA: TGTGCCAGCAGCGCACTAGGAAATGAGCAGTTCTTC

V gene: TRBV7-3
J gene: TRBJ1-2
D gene: TRBD1
clone size: -
CDR3 protein: CASSLTGINYGYTF
CDR3 DNA: TGTGCCAGCAGCTTGACAGGGATTAACTATGGCTACACCTTC